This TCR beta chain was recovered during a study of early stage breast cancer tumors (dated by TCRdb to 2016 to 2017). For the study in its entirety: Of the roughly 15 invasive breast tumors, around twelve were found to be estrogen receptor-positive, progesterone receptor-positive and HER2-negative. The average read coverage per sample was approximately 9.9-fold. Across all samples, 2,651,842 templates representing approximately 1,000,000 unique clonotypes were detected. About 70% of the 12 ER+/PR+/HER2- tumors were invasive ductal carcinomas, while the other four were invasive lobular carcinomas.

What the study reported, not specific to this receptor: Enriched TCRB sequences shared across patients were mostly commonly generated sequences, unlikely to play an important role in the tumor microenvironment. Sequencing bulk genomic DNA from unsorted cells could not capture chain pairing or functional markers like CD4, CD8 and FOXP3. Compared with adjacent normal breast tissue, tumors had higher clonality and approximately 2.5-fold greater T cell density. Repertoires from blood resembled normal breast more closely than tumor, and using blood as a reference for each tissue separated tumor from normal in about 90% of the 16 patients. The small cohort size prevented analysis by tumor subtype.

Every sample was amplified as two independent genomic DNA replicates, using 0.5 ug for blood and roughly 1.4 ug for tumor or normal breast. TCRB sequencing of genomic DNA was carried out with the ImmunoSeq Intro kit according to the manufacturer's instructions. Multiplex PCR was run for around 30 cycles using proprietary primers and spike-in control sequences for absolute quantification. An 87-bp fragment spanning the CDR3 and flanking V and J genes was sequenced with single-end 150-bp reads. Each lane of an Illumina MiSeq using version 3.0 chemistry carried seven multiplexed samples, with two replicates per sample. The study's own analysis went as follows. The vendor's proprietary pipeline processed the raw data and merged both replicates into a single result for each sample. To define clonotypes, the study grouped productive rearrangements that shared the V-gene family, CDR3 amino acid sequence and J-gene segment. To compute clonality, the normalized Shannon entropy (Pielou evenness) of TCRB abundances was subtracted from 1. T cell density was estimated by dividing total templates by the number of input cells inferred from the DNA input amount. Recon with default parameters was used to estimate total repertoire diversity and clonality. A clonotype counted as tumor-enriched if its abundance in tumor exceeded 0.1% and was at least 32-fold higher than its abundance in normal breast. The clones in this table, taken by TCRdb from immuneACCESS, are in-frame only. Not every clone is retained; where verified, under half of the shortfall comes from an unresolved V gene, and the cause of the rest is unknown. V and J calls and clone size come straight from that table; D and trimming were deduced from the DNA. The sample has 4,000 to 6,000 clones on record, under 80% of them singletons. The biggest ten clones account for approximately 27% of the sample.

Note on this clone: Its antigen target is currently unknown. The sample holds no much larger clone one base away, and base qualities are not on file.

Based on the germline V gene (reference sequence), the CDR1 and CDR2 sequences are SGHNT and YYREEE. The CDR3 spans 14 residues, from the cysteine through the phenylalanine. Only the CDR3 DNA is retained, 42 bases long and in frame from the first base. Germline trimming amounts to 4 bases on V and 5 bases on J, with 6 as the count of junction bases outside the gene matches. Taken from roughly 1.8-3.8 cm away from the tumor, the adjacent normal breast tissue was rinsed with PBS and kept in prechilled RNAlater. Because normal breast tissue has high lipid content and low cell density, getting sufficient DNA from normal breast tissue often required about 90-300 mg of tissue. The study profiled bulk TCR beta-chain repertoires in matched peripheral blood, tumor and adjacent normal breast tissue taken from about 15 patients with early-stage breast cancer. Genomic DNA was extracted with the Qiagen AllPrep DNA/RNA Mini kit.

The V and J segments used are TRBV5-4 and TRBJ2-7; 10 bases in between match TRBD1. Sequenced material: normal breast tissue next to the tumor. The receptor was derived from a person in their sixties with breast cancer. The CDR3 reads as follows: CASSRRQGADEQYF. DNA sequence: TGTGCCAGCAGCCGACGACAGGGGGCTGACGAGCAGTACTTC.